A single sample is the source of the 14 T cell receptor beta chains below, sequenced in a study of blood T cell repertoires in COVID-19 (dated by TCRdb to 2020 to 2021). Libraries came from the immunoSEQ multiplex PCR assay. TCRdb retrieved this table from immuneACCESS and kept in-frame rearrangements only. Not all clones are present; in checked studies, unresolved V genes account for under half, and no reason is known for the remainder. The sample table contains 250,000 to 400,000 clones; only one count was recorded for roughly 88% of them. The ten biggest clones cover under 3.5% of the sample. Input material: peripheral blood. The receptors shown here come from a woman aged 25 to 45 with COVID-19, enrolled during active disease.

The V call is TRBV29-1, the J call TRBJ1-1; tentative D call: TRBD1 (6 bases). This CDR3 is built from 13 residues. Trimming removed 4 bases from V and 5 bases from J, with 14 bases in between. Germline-derived CDR1 and CDR2 are SQVTM and ANQGSEA. CDR3 residues: CSVAGVLGTEAFF. The CDR3 bases are TGCAGCGTTGCAGGGGTATTGGGAACTGAAGCTTTCTTT. The complete variable domain, with remaining parts taken from reference TRBV29-1 and TRBJ1-1, reads SAVISQKPSRDICQRGTSLTIQCQVDSQVTMMFWYRQQPGQSLTLIATANQGSEATYESGFVIDKFPISRPNLTFSTLTVSNMSPEDSSIYLCSVAGVLGTEAFFGQGTRLTVV.

The chain links TRBV15 to TRBJ2-7; TRBD1 matches 8 bases. From germline, CDR1 is LNHNV and CDR2 YYDKDF (reference sequence). This CDR3 spans 15 amino acids. With 1 base clipped from V and 2 bases from J, the junction kept 4 bases outside the gene matches. The CDR3 DNA reads as TGTGCCACCAGCAGAGGGGGGACAGGACCCTACGAGCAGTACTTC. Translated, it gives CATSRGGTGPYEQYF.

V gene TRBV29-1 combines with J gene TRBJ1-2; possibly TRBD1 for D (5 bases). V was pared by 4 bases and J by 4 bases, with 13 bases between. Germline V gene lookup returns CDR1 SQVTM and CDR2 ANQGSEA. The CDR3 totals 13 residues. As DNA, the CDR3 is TGCAGCGTTGCCGGGGGGGGTCCCTATGGCTACACCTTC. This encodes CSVAGGGPYGYTF.

The rearrangement joins TRBV12-3 or TRBV12-4 to TRBJ1-2, with D tentatively TRBD1 (5 bases). V dropped 5 bases and J dropped 8 bases, with 9 bases sitting between them. There are 11 residues in the CDR3. The chain's CDR3 is CASSADSGYTF. In nucleotides, the CDR3 is TGTGCCAGCAGTGCAGACAGCGGCTACACCTTC.

The rearrangement uses TRBV25-1 and TRBJ2-7, with 10 bases that match TRBD1. Germline V lookup: CDR1 MGHDK, CDR2 SYGVNS. Losses at the gene ends were 6 bases for V and 3 bases for J; bases not matched to a gene: 2. The CDR3 contains 13 residues. The CDR3 DNA sequence: TGTGCCAGCAGGGGGACAGGGGACTACGAGCAGTACTTC. Its protein product is CASRGTGDYEQYF.

The chain employs TRBV14 and TRBJ2-7; D not resolved. The germline V gene has CDR1 SGHDN and CDR2 FVKESK. The CDR3 runs to 14 residues. V was trimmed by 2 bases and J by 0 bases, leaving 8 bases between them. The DNA for the CDR3 is TGTGCCAGCAGCCAACAGGTGGGCTCCTACGAGCAGTACTTC. It translates to CASSQQVGSYEQYF.

The genes are TRBV12-3 or TRBV12-4 and TRBJ2-7; D possibly corresponds to TRBD1 (6 bases). The V gene lost 8 bases and the J gene lost 2 bases, with 10 bases spanning the gap. The CDR3 is 12 residues long. CDR3 nucleotide sequence: TGTGCCAGCCAAGGGACAACCTACGAGCAGTACTTC. This encodes CASQGTTYEQYF.

The chain carries TRBV30 and TRBJ2-5; no definite D call. Looked up from germline, CDR1 is GTSNPN and CDR2 is SVGIG (reference sequence). This CDR3 has 12 residues. V lost 3 bases and J 2 bases, leaving 7 bases between the germline ends. This CDR3 is CAWRRIQETQYF. The CDR3 DNA follows: TGTGCCTGGAGGCGGATTCAAGAGACCCAGTACTTC.

The chain links TRBV18 to TRBJ2-5; maybe TRBD2 (6 bases). V shed 2 bases and J shed 3 bases, with 7 bases lying between them. Germline V CDR1 and CDR2: KGHSH, LQKENI. This CDR3 is 13 amino acids long. The CDR3 DNA reads TGTGCCAGCTCACCAGGGGAGGAAGAGACCCAGTACTTC. This codes for CASSPGEEETQYF.

This rearrangement joins TRBV28 to TRBJ1-1; D remains ambiguous. Trimming pared 4 bases from V and 4 bases from J, leaving 16 bases between. Germline V gene data show CDR1 as MDHEN and CDR2 as SYDVKM. The CDR3 is 15 residues long. The CDR3 here is CASSSWVQVSTEAFF. The CDR3 bases are TGTGCCAGCAGTTCATGGGTGCAGGTAAGCACTGAAGCTTTCTTT.

This clone is a singleton in its sample. This chain links TRBV28 with TRBJ1-5, with TRBD1 matching 8 bases. Germline V gives CDR1 MDHEN, CDR2 SYDVKM. This CDR3 region has 19 residues. V was clipped by 6 bases and J by 1 base; unmatched bases: 17. The CDR3 spells CASRAWGRTGKRSNQPQHF. As DNA, the CDR3 is TGTGCCAGCAGGGCCTGGGGTCGGACAGGGAAGAGAAGCAATCAGCCCCAGCATTTT. The entire variable domain, with the rest obtained from reference TRBV28 and TRBJ1-5, is as follows: DVKVTQSSRYLVKRTGEKVFLECVQDMDHENMFWYRQDPGLGLRLIYFSYDVKMKEKGDIPEGYSVSREKKERFSLILESASTNQTSMYLCASRAWGRTGKRSNQPQHFGDGTRLSIL.

Comments on this clone: No DNA is shown, since the ends of the CDR3 on it are uncertain; the CDR3 is the one TCRdb lists. The chain couples TRBV5-6 to TRBJ1-2; the table gives TRBD1 as D, unverified against the DNA. Germline loops: CDR1 SGHDT, CDR2 YYEEEE. Termini included, the CDR3 measures 18 amino acids. CDR3: CASSLYWAGGTGTMTDTF.

This rearrangement joins TRBV5-5 to TRBJ2-3, with 8 bases fitting TRBD1. Trimming took 6 bases from V and 6 from J; bases not matched to a gene: 12. The CDR3 has 15 amino acids. Germline CDR1 is SGHKS and CDR2 is YYEKEE (reference sequence). Here the CDR3 reads CASTLGRTGGDTQYF. In DNA, the CDR3 is TGTGCCAGCACCCTTGGACGAACAGGGGGGGATACGCAGTATTTT.

V usage is TRBV11-2 and J usage is TRBJ1-1, with D tentatively TRBD1 (6 bases). Germline assignment: CDR1 SGHAT and CDR2 FQNNGV. The ends were cut back, 5 bases at V and 0 bases at J, with 7 bases in the middle. The CDR3 sequence is 13 residues long. As DNA, the CDR3 is TGTGCCAGCAGCAGGACAGTGAACACTGAAGCTTTCTTT. Translated: CASSRTVNTEAFF.